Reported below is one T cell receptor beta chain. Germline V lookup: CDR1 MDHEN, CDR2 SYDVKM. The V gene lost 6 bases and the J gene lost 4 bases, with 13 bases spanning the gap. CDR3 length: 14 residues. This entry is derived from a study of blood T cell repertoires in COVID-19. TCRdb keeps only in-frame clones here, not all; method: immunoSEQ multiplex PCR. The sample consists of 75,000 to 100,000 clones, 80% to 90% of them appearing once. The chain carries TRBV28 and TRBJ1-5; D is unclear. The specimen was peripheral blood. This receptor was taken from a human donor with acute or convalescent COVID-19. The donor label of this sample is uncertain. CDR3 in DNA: TGTGCCAGCAGCGAGGGAGGGCGGAATCAGCCCCAGCATTTT. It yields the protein CASSEGGRNQPQHF.